This entry is about one T cell receptor beta chain. The specificity of this receptor is unknown. The sample holds no much larger clone one base away, and base qualities are not on file. In the ophthalmopathy patients, disease was moderately to severely active, with a Clinical Activity Score of 3 or more, a NOSPECS grade of 4 or more, and a duration of less than 3 months. Exclusion was applied to patients with uncontrolled infections, other autoimmune diseases, pregnancy or lactation. Diagnoses were based on clinical symptoms, serum thyroxine and TRAb, thyroid ultrasound and orbital computed tomography. PBMCs were separated from 7.5 to 10 ml of fresh peripheral blood using Ficoll-Paque density gradient centrifugation. Trizol reagent was used to extract total RNA, and RNA quality was then checked on an Agilent 2100 Bioanalyzer. The TCR beta CDR3 regions were amplified from the RNA transcripts. A first-round RT-PCR of the TCR CDR3 used the HTBI primer set with the Qiagen OneStep RT-PCR kit. A second multiplex PCR round built the libraries, followed by size selection and purification. Libraries were sequenced paired-end with 100 bp reads on an Illumina HiSeq2000. Concerning the study's data processing: SOAPnuke was used to process the raw data, throwing out any read that contained adapters or uncalled bases, had a mean Phred below 15, or lacked an exact constant-primer or identifier match. High-quality paired reads were merged using COPE v1.2.5, and each unique nucleotide sequence was defined as a clonotype. MiTCR v1.1 was used to align the clonotypes against IMGT TRBV, TRBD and TRBJ reference segments. The analysis included only V-J combinations with a frequency above 0.0001, which together covered 99.2% of the repertoires. The TCS score was defined as the ratio of F50 (clonal expansion) to E x V (chaos), calculated using BLOSUM62-based TCRdist between CDR3 peptides within each V-J. Welch's t-statistics and random forest reduced 500 to 650 V-J features to 13, which were used in a naive Bayes classifier (R e1071). TCRdb handled the public reads itself, with Q25 trimming in fastp and clone calling in MiXCR, and kept productive beta chains. Each CDR3 protein gets just one entry, which takes the most common genes and DNA from the rows behind it. In this record, the V and J calls reflect TCRdb's handling and not the investigators' own analysis. Present in this sample are some 490,000 distinct CDR3 sequences, about 16% of which were seen just once. Of the sample, about 29% falls within the top ten clones.

This sample was taken from a study of T cells in Graves' hyperthyroidism and ophthalmopathy (dated by TCRdb to between 2018 and 2020). Context from the whole study: Peripheral blood samples were taken at initial diagnosis, before any treatment was given. According to the paper, TCR Vbeta CDR3 sequencing was carried out on some 140 peripheral blood samples, which came from 40 to 45 ophthalmopathy, fewer than 80 hyperthyroidism and roughly 17 progressor patients. In more than 5 Graves' hyperthyroidism patients, the study also compared T-cell repertoires from thyroid tissue with T-cell repertoires from blood. A discovery cohort of roughly 100 patients, approximately 45 with Graves' ophthalmopathy and approximately 55 with stable Graves' hyperthyroidism, was used to find distinguishing TCR V-J signatures. An independent validation cohort of under 20 hyperthyroidism patients and about 16 patients who later progressed to ophthalmopathy tested prospective prediction of ophthalmopathy. Once sampling was done, hyperthyroidism patients were given methimazole at a starting dose of 30 mg daily, whereas ophthalmopathy patients were given high-dose intravenous methylprednisolone. The roughly 100 discovery patients were randomly divided into training and test sets at a 7:3 ratio. General findings and caveats noted by the study authors: In validation, the model predicted progression to ophthalmopathy with just under 71% sensitivity and about 73% specificity, a median of 6.5 months before onset. Ophthalmopathy was separated from stable hyperthyroidism by a 13 V-J signature model, with over 85% sensitivity and roughly 81% specificity obtained in cross-validation and 80%/75% obtained in testing. Sample size was not statistically predetermined, and blinding of investigators to group allocation was not performed. Most expanded thyroid clonotypes (frequency above 0.001) were also detected in blood, a finding suggesting that blood repertoires may reflect thyroid immune responses.

The CDR3 has 16 amino acids, counting the end cysteine and phenylalanine. The kept DNA is CDR3 alone, 48 bases in frame from the first base. CDR1 and CDR2 are drawn from the germline V gene: LGHNA, YNFKEQ. V is trimmed back by 0 bases and J by 3 bases, and the junction contains 4 bases that no gene match accounts for. This clonotype was sampled from a woman aged 30 to 39 with Graves' ophthalmopathy. What was sequenced was blood. The sequence joins TRBV4-2 to TRBJ2-7, with TRBD2 matching 11 junction bases. The nucleotides read TGTGCCAGCAGCCAAGAGACTAGCGGGACACTCTACGAGCAGTACTTC. Translated, it reads CASSQETSGTLYEQYF.